This passage covers 25 T cell receptor beta chains from one sample sequenced in a study of blood T cell repertoires in COVID-19. This table comes from immunoSEQ multiplex PCR, and its TCRdb copy is limited to in-frame clones, with some not included. This table has under 400,000 clones, about 87% appearing once. Material for sequencing was PBMCs or T cells enriched from blood (not recorded which). These receptors were taken from a man aged 40-55 years in a cohort exposed to, infected with or recovered from COVID-19 (not recorded which).

The V gene is TRBV6-1, the J gene TRBJ2-7; 7 bases fit TRBD2. The V gene's germline CDR1 is MNHNS and CDR2 SASEGT. The CDR3 extends over 15 amino acids. The junction had 5 bases not matched to a gene; V was cut back by 3 bases and J by 0 bases. CDR3 protein: CASSDVGLPSYEQYF. The CDR3 DNA reads TGTGCCAGCAGTGACGTGGGACTACCCTCCTACGAGCAGTACTTC.

The V gene is TRBV27, the J gene TRBJ2-2, with TRBD1 matching 7 bases. Germline lookup yields CDR1 MNHEY and CDR2 SMNVEV (reference sequence). The CDR3 length is 14 residues. V lost 10 bases to trimming and J lost 6 bases; unmatched junction nucleotides: 11. CDR3 protein: CATQGTAIAGELFF. For the CDR3, the DNA is TGTGCCACCCAGGGGACAGCGATTGCCGGGGAGCTGTTTTTT.

The J gene is TRBJ2-2, the V gene TRBV9; TRBD2 matches at 12 bases. The CDR3 covers 18 residues. The germline V gene encodes CDR1 SGDLS and CDR2 YYNGEE. With 0 bases clipped from V and 4 bases from J, the junction kept 7 bases outside the gene matches. The CDR3 nucleotides read TGTGCCAGCAGCGTAGGCCCTAGCGGGAGGGCCAGCACCGGGGAGCTGTTTTTT. Its translation is CASSVGPSGRASTGELFF.

This chain joins TRBV9 and TRBJ1-2; D gene unclear. There are 16 residues in the CDR3. V gave up 6 bases and J gave up 4 bases, with 22 bases separating them. Germline loops: CDR1 SGDLS, CDR2 YYNGEE. The CDR3 sequence is CASTKLVGGLGYGYTF. CDR3 DNA sequence: TGTGCCAGCACCAAATTAGTCGGCGGACTAGGCTATGGCTACACCTTC.

The chain uses TRBV18 and TRBJ1-4; 7 bases map to TRBD1. The V gene's germline CDR1 is KGHSH and CDR2 LQKENI. V lost 5 bases, J lost 7 bases, and 10 bases stayed unmatched. The CDR3 consists of 15 residues. The CDR3 here is CASSSGTAPPEKLFF. The DNA for the CDR3 is TGTGCCAGCTCATCAGGGACAGCACCTCCTGAAAAACTGTTTTTT. Full variable domain (missing parts from reference TRBV18 and TRBJ1-4): NAGVMQNPRHLVRRRGQEARLRCSPMKGHSHVYWYRQLPEEGLKFMVYLQKENIIDESGMPKERFSAEFPKEGPSILRIQQVVRGDSAAYFCASSSGTAPPEKLFFGSGTQLSVL.

The rearrangement uses TRBV27 and TRBJ1-5; D ambiguous. This CDR3 contains 14 residues. Germline V gene lookup returns CDR1 MNHEY and CDR2 SMNVEV (reference sequence). Trimming took off 3 bases at V and 4 bases at J, with 10 bases between the two ends. The CDR3 region is CASSLGSQNQPQHF. CDR3 coding DNA: TGTGCCAGCAGTTTGGGCAGCCAAAATCAGCCCCAGCATTTT.

This clone came up a few times. The chain employs TRBV7-9 and TRBJ1-1, with TRBD1 identical over 9 bases. Trimming took 5 bases from V and 2 from J; bases not matched to a gene: 3. The length of the CDR3 is 14 residues. Germline V CDR1 and CDR2: SEHNR, FQNEAQ (reference sequence). CDR3 DNA: TGTGCCAGCAGCGGGACAGGGCGTAACACTGAAGCTTTCTTT. It codes for CASSGTGRNTEAFF.

A few counts support this clone. The chain couples TRBV6-1 to TRBJ1-2; 8 bases are shared with TRBD1. J lost 2 bases, V lost 1 base, and 6 bases had no gene match. Germline V lookup: CDR1 MNHNS, CDR2 SASEGT. There are 16 residues in the CDR3. The CDR3, as DNA: TGTGCCAGCAGTGAAGGTTACAGGGGGGAAAACTATGGCTACACCTTC. Protein sequence: CASSEGYRGENYGYTF.

DNA of the CDR3: TGTGCCAGCAGCTTGGTTGGTGTCTTCCGGGGCACTGAAGCTTTCTTT. Protein product: CASSLVGVFRGTEAFF. The rearrangement uses TRBV5-4 and TRBJ1-1; no clear D gene. The V gene's germline CDR1 is SGHNT and CDR2 YYREEE (reference sequence). The V gene lost 0 bases and the J gene lost 4 bases, with 16 bases spanning the gap. CDR3 size: 16 residues.

V usage is TRBV7-3 and J usage is TRBJ2-3; tentatively, D is TRBD2 (5 bases). The CDR3 totals 15 residues. V was clipped by 1 base and J by 0 bases, with 8 bases between them. Germline CDR1 SGHTA, CDR2 FQGTGA. CDR3 protein: CASSLRAESTDTQYF. CDR3 nucleotide sequence: TGTGCCAGCAGCTTAAGAGCGGAAAGCACAGATACGCAGTATTTT.

The J gene is TRBJ2-5, the V gene TRBV15, with D tentatively TRBD2 (6 bases). CDR1 is LNHNV and CDR2 is YYDKDF in the germline V gene (reference sequence). The V gene lost 2 bases and the J gene lost 4 bases, with 14 bases spanning the gap. This CDR3 has 15 residues. The CDR3 nucleotides are TGTGCCACCAGCAGATCCCCCGGGGGTCGAGAGACCCAGTACTTC. Amino acids: CATSRSPGGRETQYF.

This rearrangement joins TRBV7-9 to TRBJ1-1; D is perhaps TRBD1 (6 bases). The CDR3 sequence is 15 residues long. Per germline, CDR1 SEHNR and CDR2 FQNEAQ (reference sequence). V was clipped by 6 bases and J by 4 bases, with 18 bases between them. The DNA of the CDR3 is TGTGCCAGCAGGCAACGGGGGGCGCTGGGCACTGAAGCTTTCTTT. It is translated as CASRQRGALGTEAFF.

The table lists this clone with a few counts. The CDR3 region has the DNA TGTGCCAGCAGCCAAGGGGGAAGGGGCCGAATGAACACTGAAGCTTTCTTT. Its translation: CASSQGGRGRMNTEAFF. The chain joins TRBV3-1 (or the pseudogene TRBV3-2) to TRBJ1-1; D might be TRBD1 (5 bases). Germline lookup yields CDR1 LGHDT and CDR2 YNNKEL (reference sequence). Trimming shortened V by 1 base and J by 0 bases, and 15 bases separated the two germline ends. This CDR3 spans 17 amino acids.

V and J are TRBV9 and TRBJ1-4; D is perhaps TRBD1 (5 bases). In germline, CDR1 is SGDLS, CDR2 YYNGEE. The CDR3 sequence is 15 residues long. The V end was cut by 0 bases, the J end by 7 bases, with 13 bases between. The CDR3 is CASSVGEMGGEKLFF. For the CDR3, the DNA is TGTGCCAGCAGCGTAGGGGAGATGGGGGGTGAAAAACTGTTTTTT.

The rearrangement joins TRBV5-4 to TRBJ2-7; the D gene is possibly TRBD1 (7 bases). Germline lookup yields CDR1 SGHNT and CDR2 YYREEE (reference sequence). Trimming removed 5 bases at V and 6 bases at J, with 18 bases between. There are 14 residues in the CDR3. The CDR3, as DNA: TGTGCCAGCAGATTCACGGGGGCAGGGGGCGAGCAGTACTTC. Protein: CASRFTGAGGEQYF.

V is TRBV11-2 and J is TRBJ2-2; 9 bases map to TRBD2. This CDR3 spans 14 amino acids. The V gene's germline CDR1 is SGHAT and CDR2 FQNNGV. J gave up 8 bases and V 2 bases, and 3 bases lay outside the gene matches. CDR3 loop: CASSLNSGRGELFF. CDR3 bases: TGTGCCAGCAGCTTAAATAGCGGGAGAGGGGAGCTGTTTTTT.

This clone was seen only once. The V gene is TRBV6-5, the J gene TRBJ1-6, with 8 bases matching TRBD1. The germline V gene has CDR1 MNHEY and CDR2 SVGAGI. The length of the CDR3 is 15 residues. The ends lost 5 bases at V and 5 bases at J; junction bases unmatched: 5. The CDR3 sequence: CASSPGQGDNSPLHF. The CDR3 region has the DNA TGTGCCAGCAGTCCTGGACAGGGTGATAATTCACCCCTCCACTTT.

V gene TRBV7-3 combines with J gene TRBJ2-2; D remains ambiguous. The V gene's germline CDR1 is SGHTA and CDR2 FQGTGA. This CDR3 has 12 amino acids. V was shortened by 2 bases and J by 6 bases, with 4 bases between the two germline ends. Here the CDR3 reads CASSLSSGELFF. CDR3 coding DNA: TGTGCCAGCAGCTTATCGTCCGGGGAGCTGTTTTTT.

CDR3 bases: TGTGCCAGTAGTACCGGGCGGCTTGGAGGAGCAAGCTCCTACAATGAGCAGTTCTTC. This sequence encodes CASSTGRLGGASSYNEQFF. The genes are TRBV19 and TRBJ2-1, with D perhaps matching TRBD2 (5 bases). The CDR3 is 19 amino acids. Germline V CDR1 and CDR2: LNHDA, SQIVND (reference sequence). V lost 4 bases and J lost 0, with 22 bases in between.

This clone appeared a single time. The rearrangement joins TRBV9 to TRBJ1-2; TRBD1 matches at 8 bases. This CDR3 is built from 13 residues. The V and J ends lost 3 bases and 8 bases, in that order; junction bases with no gene match: 6. CDR1 SGDLS and CDR2 YYNGEE come from the germline V gene. CDR3: CASSEGQARGYTF. DNA for the CDR3: TGTGCCAGCAGCGAGGGACAGGCGAGGGGCTACACCTTC.

As regards this clone: Germline is not matched at one junction end, which may reflect a read error. The chain has TRBV7-8 and TRBJ2-1; 11 nucleotides agree with TRBD2. This CDR3 spans 12 amino acids. Germline V CDR1 and CDR2: SGHVS, FQNEAQ. The chain's CDR3 is CASSFGTSGTIF. The DNA of the CDR3 is TGTGCCAGCAGCTTCGGGACTAGCGGTACAATCTTC.

V is TRBV10-3 and J is TRBJ1-2; the D gene is possibly TRBD1 (5 bases). V was shortened by 4 bases and J by 1 base, with 10 bases between the two germline ends. Germline V gene lookup returns CDR1 ENHRY and CDR2 SYGVKD. CDR3 size: 14 residues. CDR3 sequence reads: CAISAQGINYGYTF. The CDR3 nucleotides read TGTGCCATCAGTGCCCAGGGAATTAACTATGGCTACACCTTC.

The J gene is TRBJ2-2, the V gene TRBV7-9; D call uncertain. CDR3 size: 11 residues. CDR1 SEHNR and CDR2 FQNEAQ come from the germline V gene (reference sequence). V was trimmed by 3 bases and J by 7 bases, leaving 3 bases between them. The CDR3 protein is CASSFGGELFF. CDR3 nucleotides: TGTGCCAGCAGCTTCGGCGGGGAGCTGTTTTTT.

J is TRBJ2-7 and V is TRBV7-2; D perhaps matches TRBD2 (5 bases). CDR1 is SGHTA, CDR2 FQGNSA, per germline. The CDR3 covers 15 residues. V lost 4 bases to trimming and J lost 10 bases, with 23 bases between them. CDR3 amino acids: CASSYEGVASTRQYF. The CDR3 coding sequence is TGTGCCAGCAGCTACGAAGGTGTGGCTAGCACTCGCCAGTACTTC.

The chain links TRBV5-1 to TRBJ2-5; the match to TRBD1 covers 10 bases. The CDR3 has 15 residues. With V trimmed by 4 bases and J by 5 bases, 8 bases remained unmatched. Looked up from germline, CDR1 is SGHRS and CDR2 is YFSETQ. The DNA of the CDR3 is TGCGCCAGCAGCCGAGGGGACAGGGGAGGCGAGACCCAGTACTTC. Translating gives CASSRGDRGGETQYF.